The entry that follows covers one TCR beta chain sequence. Antigen specificity is unknown. This sample is drawn from a study of OX40 agonist ivuxolimab in advanced cancers. Overall study findings and caveats: Normalized expansion of T-cell clones was also low for some nonresponders.

The CDR3 consists of 14 residues. Per germline, CDR1 SGHRS and CDR2 YFSETQ. Deletions cut 1 base from V and 3 bases from J, with 7 bases between. Autoimmune disease history or systemic immunosuppression led to patient exclusion. The table came from immunoSEQ multiplex PCR; TCRdb's copy has only in-frame clones and leaves some out. The sample includes around 53,000 clones, approximately 84% seen only once; the top ten take about 12%. The sequence derives from an adult with an advanced solid tumor such as melanoma, head and neck, liver or kidney cancer. Material: CD4+ or CD8+ T cells sorted from blood, obtained in a trial of the OX40 agonist ivuxolimab. This rearrangement joins TRBV5-1 to TRBJ2-2, with D hard to call. The CDR3 reads CASSLNADTGELFF. The DNA for the CDR3 is TGCGCCAGCAGCTTGAATGCGGACACCGGGGAGCTGTTTTTT.